The 32 T cell receptor beta chains in this list originate from one sample, sequenced in a study of T cells after posttransplantation cyclophosphamide. A marrow graft followed busulfan-fludarabine conditioning, with cyclophosphamide on days +3 and +4. The data were produced by immunoSEQ multiplex PCR, yet TCRdb's version contains in-frame clones alone and is incomplete. The sample holds thousands of clones; roughly 80% are singletons and the top ten take around 15%. The sequenced sample was CD4+ T cells sorted from blood, obtained 950 to 1,200 days after allogeneic stem cell transplant with posttransplant cyclophosphamide. The receptors were sampled from a female patient aged 35-55 years who received an allogeneic stem cell transplant from a related donor, was CMV-positive, and had no GVHD. These T cells may partly come from the graft donor.

This chain uses TRBV10-3 with TRBJ1-2; perhaps TRBD1 as D (5 bases). Deletions cut 5 bases from V and 2 bases from J, with 9 bases between. The CDR3 spans 13 residues. Germline assignment: CDR1 ENHRY and CDR2 SYGVKD. The CDR3 is CAISPGRNYGYTF. The CDR3 nucleotides read TGTGCCATCAGTCCAGGGCGCAACTATGGCTACACCTTC.

The chain recombines TRBV2 with TRBJ2-1; 7 nucleotides align to TRBD2. The V and J ends lost 8 bases and 4 bases, in that order; junction bases with no gene match: 14. The CDR3 is 16 residues long. CDR1 and CDR2 from the germline V gene are SNHLY and FYNNEI. Written as DNA, the CDR3 is TGTGCCAGCGGCAAAGAGCGGGGAGACGCTTACAATGAGCAGTTCTTC. This sequence encodes CASGKERGDAYNEQFF.

The V gene is TRBV7-6, the J gene TRBJ2-3; 7 nucleotides agree with TRBD2. The CDR3 spans 15 residues. The V gene's germline CDR1 is SGHVS and CDR2 FNYEAQ. V was pared by 4 bases and J by 0 bases, with 4 bases of the junction left unmatched. DNA for the CDR3: TGTGCCAGCAGCTCGAGCGGGGCTAGCACAGATACGCAGTATTTT. It codes for CASSSSGASTDTQYF.

The chain is built from TRBV19 and TRBJ2-5; D perhaps matches TRBD1 (6 bases). The DNA end lines up better with TRBJ2-7; the J call may be wrong. The germline CDR1 and CDR2 sequences are LNHDA and SQIVND (reference sequence). CDR3 length equals 15 residues. The CDR3 DNA reads TGTGCCAGTAGTATAGATGGACAGCAGCCCTACGAGCAGTACTTC. It encodes CASSIDGQQPYEQYF.

The chain uses TRBV19 and TRBJ2-2; a weak D match, TRBD1 (6 bases). V was clipped by 5 bases and J by 1 base, with 11 bases between them. Germline CDR1 reads LNHDA; CDR2 reads SQIVND (reference sequence). This CDR3 contains 15 residues. The CDR3 DNA reads TGTGCCAGTAGTTCCGGGACACAGAACACCGGGGAGCTGTTTTTT. Translated: CASSSGTQNTGELFF.

V and J are TRBV6-5 and TRBJ2-2; 7 bases are shared with TRBD1. In germline, CDR1 is MNHEY, CDR2 SVGAGI. V gave up 6 bases and J gave up 4 bases; unmatched junction bases: 8. The CDR3 spans 15 residues. In nucleotides, the CDR3 is TGTGCCAGCAGGGCGACAGGGTCGGTCACCGGGGAGCTGTTTTTT. Protein product: CASRATGSVTGELFF.

This sequence joins TRBV19 and TRBJ1-4; possible D gene TRBD1, 6 bases. Germline loops: CDR1 LNHDA, CDR2 SQIVND (reference sequence). V lost 4 bases, J lost 8 bases, and 14 bases lay in between. This CDR3 has 14 residues. The CDR3 region has the DNA TGTGCCAGTAGTAGCGGGGGCATCACCGAAAAACTGTTTTTT. Translation: CASSSGGITEKLFF.

The chain couples TRBV6-5 to TRBJ1-2; D might be TRBD1 (5 bases). The length of the CDR3 is 14 residues. Germline CDR1 and CDR2: MNHEY and SVGAGI. V dropped 2 bases and J dropped 2 bases, with 9 bases sitting between them. This CDR3 is CASSYLTANYGYTF. The CDR3 DNA follows: TGTGCCAGCAGTTACCTGACAGCGAACTATGGCTACACCTTC.

The V call is TRBV6-6, the J call TRBJ1-5; 7 nucleotides agree with TRBD1. This CDR3 spans 15 amino acids. The V gene's germline CDR1 is MNHNY and CDR2 SVGAGI (reference sequence). V lost 2 bases to trimming and J lost 6 bases; unmatched junction nucleotides: 7. CDR3 protein: CASSYRRGGGQPQHF. As DNA, the CDR3 is TGTGCCAGCAGTTACCGGAGAGGGGGCGGTCAGCCCCAGCATTTT.

V gene TRBV28 combines with J gene TRBJ2-2; 7 bases fit TRBD1. This CDR3 spans 13 amino acids. J lost 6 bases, V lost 7 bases, and 5 bases had no gene match. Germline assignment: CDR1 MDHEN and CDR2 SYDVKM. DNA of the CDR3: TGTGCCAGCAAGCTAGGGGGCGCCGGGGAGCTGTTTTTT. Translated, it gives CASKLGGAGELFF.

As for this clone: One end of the junction is discordant with germline, which a read error may explain. The sample holds other DNA sequences that translate to the same CDR3. The chain links TRBV13 to TRBJ1-6; 12 bases are shared with TRBD1. From germline, CDR1 is PRHDT and CDR2 FYEKMQ (reference sequence). This CDR3 comprises 20 residues. The CDR3 DNA reads TGTGCCAGCAGCTTAGGCCTAGGGACAGGGGGCCTCCAGAGTAATTCCCCCCTCCACTTT. It codes for CASSLGLGTGGLQSNSPLHF.

The V call is TRBV10-3, the J call TRBJ2-1; D is uncertain. Germline CDR1 and CDR2: ENHRY and SYGVKD. Trimming shortened V by 8 bases and J by 5 bases, and 16 bases separated the two germline ends. The CDR3 contains 14 residues. The CDR3 loop is CAIQSGGLDNEQFF. The CDR3 DNA follows: TGTGCCATCCAATCCGGCGGCCTCGACAATGAGCAGTTCTTC.

Here the CDR3 DNA reads TGCGCCAGCAGTGATGTGGAGGGGATCCCCCTTATGAACACTGAAGCTTTCTTT. It is translated as CASSDVEGIPLMNTEAFF. The chain recombines TRBV10-2 with TRBJ1-1; the D gene is possibly TRBD1 (5 bases). The V and J ends lost 3 bases and 0 bases respectively, with 20 bases between them. The CDR3 consists of 18 residues. Germline V gene data show CDR1 as WSHSY and CDR2 as SAAADI.

This clone was found once. This chain links TRBV10-1 with TRBJ2-1; a weak D match, TRBD1 (6 bases). The germline gives CDR1 WNHNN, CDR2 SYGVQD (reference sequence). V was cut by 1 base and J by 8 bases, with 15 bases left in between. CDR3 length equals 15 residues. The CDR3 protein is CASSEWAGVGDEQFF. The DNA for the CDR3 is TGCGCCAGCAGTGAGTGGGCAGGGGTCGGCGATGAGCAGTTCTTC.

The rearrangement uses TRBV5-4 and TRBJ2-1; 11 positions agree with TRBD2. This CDR3 is built from 17 residues. Losses at the gene ends were 0 bases for V and 0 bases for J; bases not matched to a gene: 2. The V gene's germline CDR1 is SGHNT and CDR2 YYREEE (reference sequence). In DNA form, the CDR3 reads TGTGCCAGCAGCTTGGGACTAGCGGGGAGCTCCTACAATGAGCAGTTCTTC. It codes for CASSLGLAGSSYNEQFF.

V and J are TRBV14 and TRBJ2-1; TRBD1 might be the D (6 bases). The germline gives CDR1 SGHDN, CDR2 FVKESK. V lost 1 base, J lost 7 bases, and 11 bases lay in between. The CDR3 covers 14 residues. CDR3 in amino acids: CASSQGQALNEQFF. The DNA of the CDR3 is TGTGCCAGCAGCCAAGGACAGGCGCTAAATGAGCAGTTCTTC.

This sequence joins TRBV19 and TRBJ1-5; TRBD1 might be the D (5 bases). This CDR3 has 14 amino acids. Germline V CDR1 and CDR2: LNHDA, SQIVND (reference sequence). Trimming stripped 5 bases from V and 7 bases from J, with 15 bases between. DNA for the CDR3: TGTGCCAGTAGTCCACAAGGGGTACGCCAGCCCCAGCATTTT. It codes for CASSPQGVRQPQHF.

The chain employs TRBV7-9 and TRBJ2-2; D is unresolved. V dropped 0 bases and J dropped 7 bases, with 12 bases sitting between them. Germline CDR1 reads SEHNR; CDR2 reads FQNEAQ (reference sequence). The CDR3 extends over 15 amino acids. The CDR3 sequence: CASSLALQVDGELFF. CDR3 coding DNA: TGTGCCAGCAGCTTAGCGCTCCAGGTGGACGGGGAGCTGTTTTTT.

V usage is TRBV4-1 and J usage is TRBJ1-4; tentatively, D is TRBD1 (5 bases). Trimming shortened V by 3 bases and J by 3 bases, and 11 bases separated the two germline ends. The CDR3 loop spans 15 amino acids. Per germline, CDR1 MGHRA and CDR2 YSYEKL. CDR3 loop: CASSQTGLANEKLFF. CDR3 in DNA: TGCGCCAGCAGCCAGACGGGACTCGCTAATGAAAAACTGTTTTTT.

The rearrangement links TRBV5-1 to TRBJ1-3; 7 positions agree with TRBD1. Germline CDR1 is SGHRS and CDR2 is YFSETQ. This CDR3 has 16 residues. Unmatched junction bases numbered 7, after V lost 4 bases and J lost 0 bases. CDR3 in amino acids: CASSRTGPTSGNTIYF. The CDR3 DNA is TGCGCCAGCAGCCGGACAGGCCCCACCTCTGGAAACACCATATATTTT.

The CDR3 loop reads CASSFGGGRQYF. The DNA of the CDR3 is TGTGCCAGCAGCTTCGGCGGGGGGAGGCAGTACTTC. This chain links TRBV5-8 with TRBJ2-7; 8 nucleotides match TRBD2. The ends lost 2 bases at V and 9 bases at J; junction bases unmatched: 4. From germline, CDR1 is SGHTS and CDR2 YDEGEE. The CDR3 loop spans 12 amino acids.

V and J are TRBV5-1 and TRBJ1-2, with D perhaps TRBD1 (6 bases). Deletions cut 1 base from V and 8 bases from J, with 15 bases between. CDR3 size: 14 residues. Germline-derived CDR1 and CDR2 are SGHRS and YFSETQ. CDR3 DNA: TGCGCCAGCAGCTTGAGGGGGGGGGTCGACGGCTACACCTTC. Its translation: CASSLRGGVDGYTF. The full variable domain, rest sourced from reference TRBV5-1 and TRBJ1-2, is KAGVTQTPRYLIKTRGQQVTLSCSPISGHRSVSWYQQTPGQGLQFLFEYFSETQRNKGNFPGRFSGRQFSNSRSEMNVSTLELGDSALYLCASSLRGGVDGYTFGSGTRLTVV.

The chain couples TRBV7-8 to TRBJ2-1; 7 positions agree with TRBD1. Germline CDR1 is SGHVS and CDR2 is FQNEAQ. The J segment lost 5 bases and the V segment lost 4 bases, leaving 11 bases of the junction unmatched. The CDR3 runs 16 residues. The CDR3 DNA reads TGTGCCAGCAGCTCCCCCGGGACAGCCCACAACAATGAGCAGTTCTTC. It specifies CASSSPGTAHNNEQFF.

The rearrangement joins TRBV7-3 to TRBJ2-5, with 11 bases lining up with TRBD2. This CDR3 region has 18 residues. CDR1 and CDR2 from the germline V gene are SGHTA and FQGTGA. The trim removed 5 bases at V and 4 bases at J, leaving 15 bases unmatched. CDR3 amino acids: CASSPQPGLAGGGETQYF. In DNA form, the CDR3 reads TGTGCCAGCAGCCCGCAACCTGGTCTAGCGGGGGGCGGAGAGACCCAGTACTTC.

This chain connects TRBV6-1 to TRBJ1-5, with unresolved D. V gave up 8 bases and J gave up 2 bases, with 10 bases separating them. CDR1 and CDR2 (germline): MNHNS, SASEGT. The length of the CDR3 is 13 residues. Written as DNA, the CDR3 is TGTGCCAGCGGCACGTTGGGCAATCAGCCCCAGCATTTT. This translates into CASGTLGNQPQHF.

The chain joins TRBV28 to TRBJ2-3, with 9 bases aligning to TRBD2. The CDR3 extends over 15 amino acids. CDR1 is MDHEN, CDR2 SYDVKM, per germline. After removal of 4 bases from V and 5 bases from J, the junction contained 7 bases not matched to a gene. DNA for the CDR3: TGTGCCAGCAGTTCGCGGGGGGGCCCGAGAGATACGCAGTATTTT. It yields the protein CASSSRGGPRDTQYF.

The chain recombines TRBV5-1 with TRBJ1-4; possibly TRBD1 for D (6 bases). CDR1 is SGHRS, CDR2 YFSETQ, per germline. The V end lost 4 bases, the J end lost 8 bases, and 18 bases lay between the germline ends. The CDR3 totals 15 residues. CDR3 sequence reads: CASSPSLGAGEKLFF. CDR3 DNA: TGCGCCAGCAGCCCCAGTCTGGGGGCTGGAGAAAAACTGTTTTTT.

This clone was detected only once. The rearrangement joins TRBV6-5 to TRBJ1-2, with TRBD1 as a possible D gene (6 bases). V lost 11 bases and J 4 bases, leaving 20 bases between the germline ends. This CDR3 region has 14 residues. Germline values: CDR1 MNHEY, CDR2 SVGAGI. CDR3 bases: TGTGCCTCCAGGGGAGGGCGGGGGATCTATGGCTACACCTTC. It yields the protein CASRGGRGIYGYTF.

As to this clone: Other DNA sequences in this specimen translate into the identical CDR3. This sequence joins TRBV29-1 and TRBJ1-2; 7 nucleotides match TRBD1. J lost 7 bases, V lost 6 bases, and 17 bases had no gene match. The CDR3 runs 15 residues. Germline loops: CDR1 SQVTM, CDR2 ANQGSEA. The CDR3 region has the DNA TGCAGCGTCGCGGCCGGGGACAGACCTTCTGGTGGCTACACCTTC. This gives the protein CSVAAGDRPSGGYTF.

This clone was seen only a few times. The rearrangement uses TRBV12-5 and TRBJ2-7; tentative D call: TRBD2 (6 bases). The CDR3 totals 16 residues. Germline V lookup: CDR1 LGHNT, CDR2 FRNRAP. V lost 0 bases and J lost 1, with 13 bases in between. CDR3 bases: TGTGCTAGTGGTTTGGTCCCGGGACTTCGATCCTACGAGCAGTACTTC. Amino acids: CASGLVPGLRSYEQYF.

The chain couples TRBV6-6 to TRBJ2-7, with TRBD1 identical over 9 bases. The CDR3 spans 16 residues. With V trimmed by 2 bases and J by 4 bases, 9 bases remained unmatched. Per the germline V gene, CDR1 is MNHNY and CDR2 is SVGAGI (reference sequence). CDR3 sequence: CASSYLRQGVKYEQYF. CDR3 sequence (DNA): TGTGCCAGCAGTTACCTTCGACAGGGGGTCAAGTACGAGCAGTACTTC.

This chain connects TRBV5-6 to TRBJ1-1; 7 bases fit TRBD1. After removal of 3 bases from V and 3 bases from J, the junction contained 14 bases not matched to a gene. In germline, CDR1 is SGHDT, CDR2 YYEEEE. This CDR3 comprises 17 residues. The CDR3 nucleotides are TGTGCCAGCAGCTCCCTAAGGGGGCATAAAGGTCACACTGAAGCTTTCTTT. Its translation is CASSSLRGHKGHTEAFF.